The clone carrying this T cell receptor beta chain was picked up many times. Its antigen is undetermined. The data are from a study of T cells in Graves' hyperthyroidism and ophthalmopathy. Findings and limits, study-wide: Onset of ophthalmopathy came a median roughly 6.5 months after the model predicted it. Most expanded thyroid clonotypes above 0.001 also appeared in blood.

Pregnant or lactating patients were excluded, as were those with uncontrolled infection or other autoimmune disease. This CDR3 is 13 amino acids long. V was shortened by 6 bases and J by 1 base, with 10 bases between the two germline ends. Amplified TCR beta CDR3 regions derived from RNA transcripts. The HTBI primer set served for first-round RT-PCR of the TCR CDR3. MiXCR, run by TCRdb on the multiplex PCR reads, gives a single entry per CDR3 protein. The sample gives around 600,000 distinct CDR3 sequences, 16% of which show up once; under 3.5% is in the top ten. This sequence was found in a woman between 35 and 50 years old with Graves' ophthalmopathy. Material: blood. The chain joins TRBV12-3 or TRBV12-4 to TRBJ2-7; either TRBD1 or TRBD2 may fit D (5 bases each). CDR3 amino acids: CASSFGTSYEQYF. The CDR3 coding sequence is TGTGCCAGCAGCTTTGGGACGTCCTACGAGCAGTACTTC.